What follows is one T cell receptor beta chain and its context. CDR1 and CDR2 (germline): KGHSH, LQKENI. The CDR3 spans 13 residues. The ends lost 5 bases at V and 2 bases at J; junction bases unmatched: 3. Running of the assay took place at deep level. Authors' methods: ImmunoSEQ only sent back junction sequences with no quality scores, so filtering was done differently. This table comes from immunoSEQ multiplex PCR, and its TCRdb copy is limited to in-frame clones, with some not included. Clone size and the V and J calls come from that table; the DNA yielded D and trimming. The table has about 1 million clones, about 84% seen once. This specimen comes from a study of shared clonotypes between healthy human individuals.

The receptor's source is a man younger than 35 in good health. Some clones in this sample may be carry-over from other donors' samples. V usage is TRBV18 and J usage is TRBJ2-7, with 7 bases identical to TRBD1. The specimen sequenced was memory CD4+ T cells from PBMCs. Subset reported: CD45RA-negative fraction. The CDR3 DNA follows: TGTGCCAGCTCAGACGGACAGGCCTACGAGCAGTACTTC. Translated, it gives CASSDGQAYEQYF. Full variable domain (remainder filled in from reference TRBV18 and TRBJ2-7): NAGVMQNPRHLVRRRGQEARLRCSPMKGHSHVYWYRQLPEEGLKFMVYLQKENIIDESGMPKERFSAEFPKEGPSILRIQQVVRGDSAAYFCASSDGQAYEQYFGPGTRLTVT.